This T cell receptor (beta chain) originates from a study of blood T cell repertoires in COVID-19. Study details: Samples of COVID-19 (acute and convalescent) were obtained from the United States, Italy and Spain. From T cells, B-cell-depleted T cells, or PBMCs came the material, which was cDNA or gDNA.

Original handling: Estimated nucleated cell counts came from reference gene primer amplification. Only in-frame clones appear in the TCRdb table, and some are missing; sequencing was by immunoSEQ multiplex PCR. The V and J calls and the clone size are those of that table, but D and trimming were determined from the DNA. The table has some 94,000 clones, around nine tenths seen once. There are 17 residues in the CDR3. In germline, CDR1 is SGDLS, CDR2 YYNGEE. V was clipped by 3 bases and J by 8 bases; unmatched bases: 13. The chain carries TRBV9 and TRBJ2-3, with TRBD2 matching 12 bases. What was sequenced was peripheral blood. The TCR originated in a human donor in a cohort sampled during active COVID-19. The DNA of the CDR3 is TGTGCCAGCAGCGAGATGACTAGCGGGAGATTACCGAGTACGCAGTATTTT. Translated, it gives CASSEMTSGRLPSTQYF.